A single sample is the source of the 13 T cell receptor beta chains below, sequenced in a study of control samples from healthy donors and cancer patients. Only in-frame clones appear in the TCRdb table, and some are missing; sequencing was by immunoSEQ multiplex PCR. The repertoire includes some 140,000 clones, roughly 92% of them detected once, and around 11% sits in the top ten. The specimen was blood. The source of these receptors is a man aged 25-45 years in good health.

This chain connects TRBV15 to TRBJ2-2; D unclear. This CDR3 contains 12 residues. With 0 bases removed from V and 5 bases from J, the gap between germline ends came to 1 base. CDR1 and CDR2 (germline): LNHNV, YYDKDF (reference sequence). The CDR3 is CATSRDTGELFF. Here the CDR3 DNA reads TGTGCCACCAGCAGAGATACCGGGGAGCTGTTTTTT.

The chain couples TRBV5-5 to TRBJ2-7; a weak D match, TRBD2 (5 bases). V lost 4 bases and J 4 bases, leaving 9 bases between the germline ends. Germline V gene data show CDR1 as SGHKS and CDR2 as YYEKEE (reference sequence). This CDR3 region has 12 residues. The CDR3 reads CASSAGFYEQYF. The CDR3 DNA sequence: TGTGCCAGCAGCGCGGGTTTTTACGAGCAGTACTTC.

The chain uses TRBV14 and TRBJ2-5; D is uncertain. The germline V and J ends were trimmed by 0 bases and 5 bases, with 22 bases remaining between them. The CDR3 is 18 amino acids. CDR1 SGHDN and CDR2 FVKESK come from the germline V gene. The CDR3 loop reads CASSQDVSPLSTQETQYF. Written as DNA, the CDR3 is TGTGCCAGCAGCCAAGATGTCTCCCCCTTAAGTACACAGGAGACCCAGTACTTC.

The chain uses TRBV4-3 and TRBJ2-7; the D gene is possibly TRBD1 (5 bases). The CDR3 extends over 16 amino acids. Deletions cut 0 bases from V and 3 bases from J, with 15 bases between. Germline V gene lookup returns CDR1 LGHNA and CDR2 YSLEER. This CDR3 reads CASSQDGAGELYEQYF. CDR3 bases: TGCGCCAGCAGCCAAGATGGGGCAGGCGAACTCTACGAGCAGTACTTC.

This chain connects TRBV6-4 to TRBJ2-3; D possibly corresponds to TRBD1 (6 bases). V was trimmed by 2 bases and J by 4 bases, leaving 13 bases between them. This CDR3 region has 15 residues. Per the germline V gene, CDR1 is MRHNA and CDR2 is SNTAGT. CDR3 coding DNA: TGTGCCAGCAGTGACGAAGGGGGAGCCCCAGATACGCAGTATTTT. Translating it yields CASSDEGGAPDTQYF.

The genes are TRBV11-3 and TRBJ1-1; unclear D gene. Between the trimmed V and J ends, which lost 5 bases and 5 bases, there was a span of 21 bases. The CDR3 runs to 16 residues. CDR1 and CDR2 (germline): SGHNT, YENEEA. CDR3 loop: CASSLRVWVCITEAFF. For the CDR3, the DNA is TGTGCCAGCAGCCTAAGGGTTTGGGTATGCATAACTGAAGCTTTCTTT.

The chain recombines TRBV13 with TRBJ1-1; D gene ambiguous. Between the trimmed V and J ends, which lost 3 bases and 7 bases, there was a span of 12 bases. Germline V gene lookup returns CDR1 PRHDT and CDR2 FYEKMQ (reference sequence). The CDR3 has 13 residues. In nucleotides, the CDR3 is TGTGCCAGCAGCTTGAGGCCCGGCCGTGAAGCTTTCTTT. This sequence encodes CASSLRPGREAFF.

This clone was picked up one time. V is TRBV9 and J is TRBJ2-7; D remains unclear. Germline V gene data show CDR1 as SGDLS and CDR2 as YYNGEE. The germline V and J ends were trimmed by 1 base and 6 bases, with 11 bases remaining between them. The CDR3 is 13 residues long. The CDR3 loop reads CASSVSEKSEQYF. CDR3 in DNA: TGTGCCAGCAGCGTATCAGAGAAGAGCGAGCAGTACTTC.

The CDR3 DNA reads TGTGCCAGCAGTTTTGTTAGGACAGGGCACACCGGGGAGCTGTTTTTT. This gives the protein CASSFVRTGHTGELFF. The genes are TRBV28 and TRBJ2-2, with 8 bases fitting TRBD1. The CDR3 covers 16 residues. Germline V gene sequence: CDR1 MDHEN, CDR2 SYDVKM. V shed 3 bases, J shed 3 bases, and the junction held 6 bases outside the gene matches.

This chain joins TRBV29-1 and TRBJ1-2; possibly TRBD1 for D (6 bases). Trimming removed 5 bases at V and 8 bases at J, with 24 bases between. Germline V gene lookup returns CDR1 SQVTM and CDR2 ANQGSEA. This CDR3 spans 15 amino acids. Written as DNA, the CDR3 is TGCAGCGTTATCCTGGACAGTAAGGCGGTGTGGGGCTACACCTTC. Translation: CSVILDSKAVWGYTF.

The rearrangement links TRBV2 to TRBJ2-3; D is uncertain. Germline CDR1 SNHLY, CDR2 FYNNEI. With 4 bases removed from V and 4 bases from J, the gap between germline ends came to 18 bases. The CDR3 covers 16 residues. This chain's CDR3 is CASSGRPYSDADTQYF. The DNA of the CDR3 is TGTGCCAGCAGTGGAAGGCCCTACTCGGATGCAGATACGCAGTATTTT.

The CDR3 DNA is TGTGCCACCAGCAGAGGAGGACCCAGAGCGGGAGAAAAACTGTTTTTT. It encodes CATSRGGPRAGEKLFF. The chain employs TRBV15 and TRBJ1-4; D not certain. Germline CDR1 reads LNHNV; CDR2 reads YYDKDF (reference sequence). The CDR3 contains 16 residues. Trimming cost V 1 base and J 8 bases, with 17 bases left between them.

V is TRBV27 and J is TRBJ2-7; no definite D call. The CDR3 spans 15 residues. Germline loops: CDR1 MNHEY, CDR2 SMNVEV (reference sequence). Trimming took 5 bases from V and 2 from J, leaving 16 bases between them. The CDR3 is CASSPTPLPTYEQYF. CDR3 bases: TGTGCCAGCAGTCCCACTCCGCTGCCAACCTACGAGCAGTACTTC.